This T cell receptor (beta chain) was captured in a study of memory CD4+ T cells and cytomegalovirus serostatus. The sort gate was single viable CD3+CD4+CD8-CD45RO+ cells for memory CD4+ T cells. Using immunoSEQ multiplex PCR, the repertoire was profiled, and TCRdb retains in-frame clones only, with some absent. The sample contains approximately 53,000 clones, around 78% of which appear only once. A single count supports this clone. This CDR3 is 12 amino acids long. Germline CDR1 reads LNHDA; CDR2 reads SQIVND (reference sequence). V shed 5 bases and J shed 12 bases, with 13 bases lying between them. The chain carries TRBV19 and TRBJ2-2; D gene unclear. This sequence was found in an adult in good health and CMV-seronegative. Sequences were obtained from memory CD4+ T cells from blood. Here the CDR3 DNA reads TGTGCCAGTAGTGCAGCCGGTGAGAAGCTGTTTTTT. It codes for CASSAAGEKLFF.